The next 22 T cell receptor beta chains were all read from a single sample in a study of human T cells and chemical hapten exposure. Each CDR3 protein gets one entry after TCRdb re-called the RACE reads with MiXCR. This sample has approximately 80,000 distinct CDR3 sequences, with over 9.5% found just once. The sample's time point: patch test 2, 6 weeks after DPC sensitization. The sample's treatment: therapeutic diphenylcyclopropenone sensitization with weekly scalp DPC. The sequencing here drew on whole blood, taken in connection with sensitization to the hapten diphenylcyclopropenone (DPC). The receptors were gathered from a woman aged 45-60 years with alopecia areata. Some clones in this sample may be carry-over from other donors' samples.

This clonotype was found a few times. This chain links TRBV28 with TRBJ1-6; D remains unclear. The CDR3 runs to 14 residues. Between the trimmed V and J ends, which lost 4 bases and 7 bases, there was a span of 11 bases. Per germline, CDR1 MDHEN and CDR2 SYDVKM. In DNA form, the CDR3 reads TGTGCCAGCAGTTCGGACGGGAAGAATTCACCCCTCCACTTT. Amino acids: CASSSDGKNSPLHF.

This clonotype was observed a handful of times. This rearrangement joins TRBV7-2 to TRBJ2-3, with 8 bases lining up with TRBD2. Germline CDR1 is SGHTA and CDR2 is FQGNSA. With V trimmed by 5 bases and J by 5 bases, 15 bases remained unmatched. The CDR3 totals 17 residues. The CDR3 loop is CASSTQLSGSGVDTQYF. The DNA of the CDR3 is TGTGCCAGCAGCACCCAACTAAGCGGGAGCGGTGTAGATACGCAGTATTTT.

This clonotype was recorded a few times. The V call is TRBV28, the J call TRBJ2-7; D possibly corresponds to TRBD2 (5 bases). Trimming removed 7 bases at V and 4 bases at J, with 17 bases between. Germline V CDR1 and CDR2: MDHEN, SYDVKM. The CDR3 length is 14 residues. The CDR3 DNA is TGTGCCAGCATAAAACGGGGAGAACGGTACGAGCAGTACTTC. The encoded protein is CASIKRGERYEQYF. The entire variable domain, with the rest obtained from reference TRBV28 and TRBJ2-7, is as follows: DVKVTQSSRYLVKRTGEKVFLECVQDMDHENMFWYRQDPGLGLRLIYFSYDVKMKEKGDIPEGYSVSREKKERFSLILESASTNQTSMYLCASIKRGERYEQYFGPGTRLTVT.

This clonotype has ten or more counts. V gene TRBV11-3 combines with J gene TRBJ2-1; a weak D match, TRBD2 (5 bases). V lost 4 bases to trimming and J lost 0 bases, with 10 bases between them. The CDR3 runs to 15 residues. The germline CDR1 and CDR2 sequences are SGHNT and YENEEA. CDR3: CASSSAAHSYNEQFF. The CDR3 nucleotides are TGTGCCAGCAGCTCAGCGGCACACTCCTACAATGAGCAGTTCTTC.

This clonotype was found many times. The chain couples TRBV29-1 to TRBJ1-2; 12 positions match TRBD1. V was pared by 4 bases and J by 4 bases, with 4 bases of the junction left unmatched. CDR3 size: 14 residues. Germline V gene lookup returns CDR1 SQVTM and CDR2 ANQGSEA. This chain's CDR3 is CSVGDRGLSYGYTF. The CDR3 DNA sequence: TGCAGCGTTGGGGACAGGGGGCTTTCCTATGGCTACACCTTC. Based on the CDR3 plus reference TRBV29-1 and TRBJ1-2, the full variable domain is SAVISQKPSRDICQRGTSLTIQCQVDSQVTMMFWYRQQPGQSLTLIATANQGSEATYESGFVIDKFPISRPNLTFSTLTVSNMSPEDSSIYLCSVGDRGLSYGYTFGSGTRLTVV.

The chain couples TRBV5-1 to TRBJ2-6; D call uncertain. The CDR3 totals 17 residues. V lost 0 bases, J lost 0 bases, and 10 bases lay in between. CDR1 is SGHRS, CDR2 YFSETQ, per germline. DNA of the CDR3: TGCGCCAGCAGCTTGGTGGCGCAGAACTCTGGGGCCAACGTCCTGACTTTC. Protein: CASSLVAQNSGANVLTF.

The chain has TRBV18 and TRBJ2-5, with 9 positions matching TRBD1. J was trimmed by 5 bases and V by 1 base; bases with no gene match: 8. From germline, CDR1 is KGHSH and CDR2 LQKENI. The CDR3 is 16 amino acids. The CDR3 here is CASSPRRTGVSETQYF. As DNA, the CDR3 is TGTGCCAGCTCACCACGGAGGACAGGGGTCTCTGAGACCCAGTACTTC.

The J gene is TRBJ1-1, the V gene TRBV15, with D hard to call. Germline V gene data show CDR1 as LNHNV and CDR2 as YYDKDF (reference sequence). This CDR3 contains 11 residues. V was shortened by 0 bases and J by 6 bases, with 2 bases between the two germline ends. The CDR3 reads CATSRDSEAFF. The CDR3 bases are TGTGCCACCAGCAGAGATTCTGAAGCTTTCTTT.

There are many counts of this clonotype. Here the CDR3 reads CAWSGGFDSPLHF. The CDR3 nucleotides read TGTGCCTGGAGTGGCGGGTTCGATTCACCCCTCCACTTT. V usage is TRBV30 and J usage is TRBJ1-6; D not resolved. Germline V gene sequence: CDR1 GTSNPN, CDR2 SVGIG (reference sequence). Trimming took 1 base from V and 8 from J, leaving 9 bases between them. The length of the CDR3 is 13 residues.

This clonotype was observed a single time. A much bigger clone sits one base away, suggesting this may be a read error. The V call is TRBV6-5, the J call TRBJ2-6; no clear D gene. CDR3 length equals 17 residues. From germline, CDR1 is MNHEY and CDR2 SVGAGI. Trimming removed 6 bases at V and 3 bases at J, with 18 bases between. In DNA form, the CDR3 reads TGTGCCAGCAGGTCCGGGTCCCAATATCTTGGGGCCAACGTCCTGACTTTC. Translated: CASRSGSQYLGANVLTF.

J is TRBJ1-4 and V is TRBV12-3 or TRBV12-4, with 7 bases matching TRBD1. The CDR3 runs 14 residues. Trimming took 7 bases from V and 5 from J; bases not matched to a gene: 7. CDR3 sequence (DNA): TGTGCCAGCACCTCGACAGGGTTAAATGAAAAACTGTTTTTT. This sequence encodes CASTSTGLNEKLFF.

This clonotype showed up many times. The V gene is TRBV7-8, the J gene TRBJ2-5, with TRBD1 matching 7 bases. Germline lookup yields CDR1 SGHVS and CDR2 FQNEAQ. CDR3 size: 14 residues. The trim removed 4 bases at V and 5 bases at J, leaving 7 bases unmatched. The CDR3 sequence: CASSSAQGVETQYF. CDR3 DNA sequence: TGTGCCAGCAGCTCAGCCCAGGGGGTTGAGACCCAGTACTTC. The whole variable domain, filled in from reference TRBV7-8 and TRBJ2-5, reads GAGVSQSPRYKVAKRGQDVALRCDPISGHVSLFWYQQALGQGPEFLTYFQNEAQLDKSGLPSDRFFAERPEGSVSTLKIQRTQQEDSAVYLCASSSAQGVETQYFGPGTRLLVL.

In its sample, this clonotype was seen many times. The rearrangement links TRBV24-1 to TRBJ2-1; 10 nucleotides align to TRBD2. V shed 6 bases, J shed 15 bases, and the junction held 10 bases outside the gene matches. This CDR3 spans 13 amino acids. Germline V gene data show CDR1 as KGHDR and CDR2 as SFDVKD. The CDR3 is CATSILSGRALFF. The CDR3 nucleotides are TGTGCCACCAGTATTCTGAGCGGGAGGGCATTGTTCTTC.

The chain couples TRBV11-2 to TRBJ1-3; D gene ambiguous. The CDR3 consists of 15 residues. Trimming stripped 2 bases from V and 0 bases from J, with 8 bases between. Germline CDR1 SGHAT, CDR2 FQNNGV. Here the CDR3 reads CASSLLGISGNTIYF. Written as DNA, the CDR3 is TGTGCCAGCAGCTTATTGGGGATCTCTGGAAACACCATATATTTT.

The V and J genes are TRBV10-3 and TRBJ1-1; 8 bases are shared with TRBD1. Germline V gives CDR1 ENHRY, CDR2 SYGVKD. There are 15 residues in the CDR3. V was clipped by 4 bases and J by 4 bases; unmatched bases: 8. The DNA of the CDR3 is TGTGCCATCAGTGGGGACCAGGGGGCGCGCACTGAAGCTTTCTTT. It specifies CAISGDQGARTEAFF.

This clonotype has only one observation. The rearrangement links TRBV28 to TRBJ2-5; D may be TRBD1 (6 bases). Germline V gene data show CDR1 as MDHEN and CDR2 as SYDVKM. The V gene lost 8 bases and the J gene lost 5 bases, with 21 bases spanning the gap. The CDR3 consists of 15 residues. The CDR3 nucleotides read TGTGCCAGCGACACCGGGACATCTCGGTCGGAGACCCAGTACTTC. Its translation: CASDTGTSRSETQYF.

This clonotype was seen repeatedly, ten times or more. DNA of the CDR3: TGTGCCAGCACAGGAGGTCGGGGGGCCCATGGCTACACCTTC. Translation: CASTGGRGAHGYTF. The chain carries TRBV2 and TRBJ1-2; D perhaps matches TRBD1 (6 bases). This CDR3 has 14 amino acids. Germline V gene lookup returns CDR1 SNHLY and CDR2 FYNNEI. Trimming removed 7 bases at V and 6 bases at J, with 18 bases between.

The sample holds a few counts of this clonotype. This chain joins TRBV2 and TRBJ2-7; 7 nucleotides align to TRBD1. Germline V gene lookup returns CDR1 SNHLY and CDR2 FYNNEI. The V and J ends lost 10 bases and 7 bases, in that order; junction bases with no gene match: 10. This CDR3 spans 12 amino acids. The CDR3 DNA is TGTGCCACCACTACAGGGGTAAGGGAGCAGTACTTC. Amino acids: CATTTGVREQYF.

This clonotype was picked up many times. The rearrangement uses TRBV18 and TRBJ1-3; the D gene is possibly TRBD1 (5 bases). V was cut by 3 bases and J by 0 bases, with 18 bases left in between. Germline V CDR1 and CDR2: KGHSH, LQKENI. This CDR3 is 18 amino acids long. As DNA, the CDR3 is TGTGCCAGCTCACCGGGCCCCCCCGGGGGTAACTCTGGAAACACCATATATTTT. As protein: CASSPGPPGGNSGNTIYF.

The CDR3 loop reads CASTGPGTETQYF. The CDR3 DNA sequence: TGTGCCAGCACCGGGCCCGGGACAGAGACCCAGTACTTC. The chain uses TRBV7-2 and TRBJ2-5, with D possibly called TRBD1 or TRBD2 (5 bases each). Deletions cut 7 bases from V and 4 bases from J, with 13 bases between. The CDR3 loop spans 13 amino acids. CDR1 SGHTA and CDR2 FQGNSA come from the germline V gene.

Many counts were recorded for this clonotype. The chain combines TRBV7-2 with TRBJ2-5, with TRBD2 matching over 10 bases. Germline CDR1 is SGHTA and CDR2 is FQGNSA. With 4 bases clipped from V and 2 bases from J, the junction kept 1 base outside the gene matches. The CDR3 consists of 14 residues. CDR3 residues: CASSSSGSQETQYF. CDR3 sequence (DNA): TGTGCCAGCAGCTCTAGCGGGAGTCAAGAGACCCAGTACTTC.

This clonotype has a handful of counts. The CDR3 DNA follows: TGTGCCAGCTCAGCAACAGGGGGCACAGATACGCAGTATTTT. Translation gives CASSATGGTDTQYF. This chain connects TRBV18 to TRBJ2-3; 7 positions match TRBD1. The CDR3 consists of 14 residues. V shed 5 bases and J 1 base; nucleotides not matched to a gene: 3. Germline CDR1 reads KGHSH; CDR2 reads LQKENI.